This TCR beta chain was observed in a study of control samples from healthy donors and cancer patients. The assay was immunoSEQ multiplex PCR, and TCRdb's table has in-frame clones only and misses some. The sample lists around 94,000 clones, about 85% occurring once. Germline V lookup: CDR1 SGDLS, CDR2 YYNGEE. Trimming left V 2 bases short and J 4 bases short, with 10 bases between. The CDR3 is 14 amino acids. The chain joins TRBV9 to TRBJ2-1; tentative D call: TRBD2 (6 bases). Sequenced: blood. This TCR was sampled from a woman in her forties or fifties in good health. CDR3 residues: CASSVGTSYNEQFF. In DNA form, the CDR3 reads TGTGCCAGCAGCGTCGGGACTTCGTACAATGAGCAGTTCTTC.